One and the same sample provided the 22 T cell receptor beta chains below, sequenced in a study of T cell changes during pregnancy in multiple sclerosis. Sequencing was performed with immunoSEQ multiplex PCR; in TCRdb, only in-frame clones are kept and a portion is missing. This repertoire shows fewer than 50,000 clones, roughly 95% found once; its top ten account for around 0.31%. The starting material was CD4+ T cells from peripheral blood mononuclear cells, obtained in the third trimester of pregnancy. The receptors were gathered from a female donor with multiple sclerosis, enrolled in a pregnancy study.

The chain has TRBV7-6 and TRBJ1-6; D perhaps matches TRBD1 (6 bases). Germline V gene data show CDR1 as SGHVS and CDR2 as FNYEAQ. V lost 6 bases to trimming and J lost 7 bases, with 19 bases between them. This CDR3 has 16 residues. CDR3 in amino acids: CASSLQGFVGNSPLHF. The CDR3, as DNA: TGTGCCAGCAGTCTACAGGGCTTCGTCGGGAATTCACCCCTCCACTTT.

The rearrangement joins TRBV2 to TRBJ2-3; 8 bases line up with TRBD1. CDR1 SNHLY and CDR2 FYNNEI come from the germline V gene. The length of the CDR3 is 14 residues. J lost 3 bases, V lost 7 bases, and 6 bases had no gene match. CDR3 sequence: CASKPDRATDTQYF. The DNA for the CDR3 is TGTGCCAGCAAGCCGGACAGGGCAACAGATACGCAGTATTTT.

The chain joins TRBV19 to TRBJ1-5; a possible D gene is TRBD1 (5 bases). CDR1 LNHDA and CDR2 SQIVND come from the germline V gene (reference sequence). The ends were cut back, 2 bases at V and 1 base at J, with 12 bases in the middle. The CDR3 runs 16 residues. The CDR3 loop reads CASSIYGGGSNQPQHF. The CDR3 bases are TGTGCCAGTAGTATATATGGGGGGGGGAGCAATCAGCCCCAGCATTTT. Full variable domain (outside the CDR3, taken from reference TRBV19 and TRBJ1-5): DGGITQSPKYLFRKEGQNVTLSCEQNLNHDAMYWYRQDPGQGLRLIYYSQIVNDFQKGDIAEGYSVSREKKESFPLTVTSAQKNPTAFYLCASSIYGGGSNQPQHFGDGTRLSIL.

This sequence joins TRBV9 and TRBJ1-2; TRBD1 aligns across 10 bases. CDR1 SGDLS and CDR2 YYNGEE come from the germline V gene. J lost 0 bases, V lost 3 bases, and 5 bases had no gene match. This CDR3 has 16 amino acids. The CDR3 DNA sequence: TGTGCCAGCAGCGCTGACAGGGGGCGGACTAACTATGGCTACACCTTC. Amino acids: CASSADRGRTNYGYTF. The full variable domain, its missing parts supplied by reference TRBV9 and TRBJ1-2, is DSGVTQTPKHLITATGQRVTLRCSPRSGDLSVYWYQQSLDQGLQFLIQYYNGEERAKGNILERFSAQQFPDLHSELNLSSLELGDSALYFCASSADRGRTNYGYTFGSGTRLTVV.

The gene calls are TRBV11-3 and TRBJ2-3, with TRBD2 matching 8 bases. Germline V CDR1 and CDR2: SGHNT, YENEEA. The CDR3 has 17 residues. Trimming removed 1 base from V and 5 bases from J; junction bases left unmatched: 11. CDR3 sequence: CASSLGTGGKVLDTQYF. The CDR3 nucleotides read TGTGCCAGCAGCTTAGGGACGGGGGGGAAAGTCTTAGATACGCAGTATTTT. Variable domain in full (rest from reference TRBV11-3 and TRBJ2-3): EAGVVQSPRYKIIEKKQPVAFWCNPISGHNTLYWYLQNLGQGPELLIRYENEEAVDDSQLPKDRFSAERLKGVDSTLKIQPAELGDSAVYLCASSLGTGGKVLDTQYFGPGTRLTVL.

The chain links TRBV27 to TRBJ2-2, with D perhaps TRBD1 (6 bases). The CDR3 loop spans 16 amino acids. The germline V and J ends were trimmed by 1 base and 1 base, with 10 bases remaining between them. Germline V gene lookup returns CDR1 MNHEY and CDR2 SMNVEV (reference sequence). CDR3 nucleotide sequence: TGTGCCAGCAGTTTATGGGGGCGGGTGAACACCGGGGAGCTGTTTTTT. Encoded protein: CASSLWGRVNTGELFF.

The chain uses TRBV19 and TRBJ2-7, with 7 bases identical to TRBD1. V gave up 3 bases and J gave up 4 bases; unmatched junction bases: 15. The CDR3 runs 17 residues. Germline CDR1 is LNHDA and CDR2 is SQIVND (reference sequence). CDR3 amino acids: CASSIGSGRGNRYEQYF. The CDR3 DNA sequence: TGTGCCAGTAGTATCGGTTCTGGCAGGGGGAATAGGTACGAGCAGTACTTC.

The chain carries TRBV5-6 and TRBJ2-1; 13 bases agree with TRBD2. Germline V gene lookup returns CDR1 SGHDT and CDR2 YYEEEE. Trimming removed 4 bases from V and 5 bases from J; junction bases left unmatched: 6. The CDR3 is made up of 16 amino acids. This CDR3 reads CASSMTSGRIHNEQFF. In nucleotides, the CDR3 is TGTGCCAGCAGCATGACTAGCGGGAGGATCCACAATGAGCAGTTCTTC.

The chain is built from TRBV28 and TRBJ2-7; D is ambiguous. Germline V gene sequence: CDR1 MDHEN, CDR2 SYDVKM. The length of the CDR3 is 14 residues. The V gene lost 3 bases and the J gene lost 2 bases, with 11 bases spanning the gap. CDR3 coding DNA: TGTGCCAGCAGTTTTTTGGGCCTTGCCTACGAGCAGTACTTC. Translated, it gives CASSFLGLAYEQYF.

The gene calls are TRBV28 and TRBJ2-3; 7 positions match TRBD1. J lost 4 bases, V lost 5 bases, and 12 bases had no gene match. The germline V gene has CDR1 MDHEN and CDR2 SYDVKM. The CDR3 is 16 amino acids. CDR3 region: CASSPRDRAKPDTQYF. CDR3 sequence (DNA): TGTGCCAGCAGTCCCCGGGACAGAGCCAAACCAGATACGCAGTATTTT.

The chain recombines TRBV13 with TRBJ2-5, with TRBD2 identical over 11 bases. The CDR3 contains 16 residues. Germline loops: CDR1 PRHDT, CDR2 FYEKMQ (reference sequence). Trimming removed 9 bases from V and 5 bases from J; junction bases left unmatched: 14. The CDR3 DNA follows: TGTGCCAGTTCAAGATATCTACTAGCGGGAGAGGAGACCCAGTACTTC. Translation: CASSRYLLAGEETQYF.

The V call is TRBV10-3, the J call TRBJ2-1; D may be TRBD2 (5 bases). Germline V gene lookup returns CDR1 ENHRY and CDR2 SYGVKD. The CDR3 covers 14 residues. Trimming shortened V by 3 bases and J by 9 bases, and 15 bases separated the two germline ends. CDR3 nucleotide sequence: TGTGCCATCAGTGAAACCGGGGAACTGGGTGAGCAGTTCTTC. Residues: CAISETGELGEQFF.

The CDR3 region is CASSLLGVGTGELFF. In nucleotides, the CDR3 is TGTGCCAGCAGCTTATTGGGAGTTGGGACCGGGGAGCTGTTTTTT. The chain has TRBV5-4 and TRBJ2-2, with D possibly TRBD2 on 5 matching bases. The CDR3 extends over 15 amino acids. V lost 2 bases, J lost 5 bases, and 13 bases lay in between. Germline CDR1 SGHNT, CDR2 YYREEE (reference sequence). Full variable domain (outside the CDR3, taken from reference TRBV5-4 and TRBJ2-2): ETGVTQSPTHLIKTRGQQVTLRCSSQSGHNTVSWYQQALGQGPQFIFQYYREEENGRGNFPPRFSGLQFPNYSSELNVNALELDDSALYLCASSLLGVGTGELFFGEGSRLTVL.

CDR3 region: CASSRRTGGVETQYF. DNA of the CDR3: TGCGCCAGCAGCCGCAGGACAGGGGGCGTAGAGACCCAGTACTTC. V usage is TRBV5-1 and J usage is TRBJ2-5; 11 nucleotides agree with TRBD1. After removal of 4 bases from V and 4 bases from J, the junction contained 6 bases not matched to a gene. Germline V gene sequence: CDR1 SGHRS, CDR2 YFSETQ. The CDR3 extends over 15 amino acids.

CDR3 sequence (DNA): TGTGCCAGCAGTTCCTCCGGGACAGGGAATCAGCCCCAGCATTTT. The encoded protein is CASSSSGTGNQPQHF. The V call is TRBV28, the J call TRBJ1-5, with 9 bases matching TRBD1. This CDR3 spans 15 amino acids. The germline gives CDR1 MDHEN, CDR2 SYDVKM. Trimming took 4 bases from V and 4 from J; bases not matched to a gene: 5.

The chain carries TRBV7-2 and TRBJ2-1, with 10 bases that match TRBD1. The CDR3 loop spans 17 amino acids. V dropped 5 bases and J dropped 7; count of bases not matched to a gene: 14. CDR1 and CDR2 (germline): SGHTA, FQGNSA. For the CDR3, the DNA is TGTGCCAGCAGCGCGTCGCTGACGGGACAGGGGATGAATGAGCAGTTCTTC. The encoded protein is CASSASLTGQGMNEQFF.

The chain couples TRBV10-3 to TRBJ2-2; TRBD1 aligns across 8 bases. The CDR3 runs to 13 residues. CDR1 is ENHRY, CDR2 SYGVKD, per germline. The trim removed 10 bases at V and 3 bases at J, leaving 4 bases unmatched. CDR3 coding DNA: TGTGCCAGTATACAGGGGGACACCGGGGAGCTGTTTTTT. It codes for CASIQGDTGELFF.

The V and J genes are TRBV19 and TRBJ1-2; D remains ambiguous. V was pared by 0 bases and J by 6 bases, with 8 bases between. The length of the CDR3 is 13 residues. Germline assignment: CDR1 LNHDA and CDR2 SQIVND (reference sequence). For the CDR3, the DNA is TGTGCCAGTAGTATAGACCCCCGTCATGGCTACACCTTC. As protein: CASSIDPRHGYTF.

The table lists this clone with a few counts. The genes are TRBV7-9 and TRBJ2-4; the D gene is possibly TRBD2 (7 bases). CDR1 is SEHNR, CDR2 FQNEAQ, per germline (reference sequence). Trimming removed 5 bases at V and 3 bases at J, with 14 bases between. The CDR3 sequence is 15 residues long. The CDR3 DNA reads TGTGCCAGCAGCCCAAGGGGGGGCGGCAAAAACATTCAGTACTTC. This codes for CASSPRGGGKNIQYF.

This chain uses TRBV9 with TRBJ2-5; D gene unclear. This CDR3 contains 14 residues. Germline V CDR1 and CDR2: SGDLS, YYNGEE. Trimming stripped 0 bases from V and 5 bases from J, with 11 bases between. The CDR3 sequence: CASSVDLRLETQYF. The CDR3 nucleotides are TGTGCCAGCAGCGTAGATCTGCGCCTTGAGACCCAGTACTTC.

The CDR3 DNA reads TGTGCCAGCAGCTTGGACGGGGGGACAGGAGGCGGAAAACTGTTTTTT. Translating it yields CASSLDGGTGGGKLFF. The chain has TRBV5-6 and TRBJ1-4, with TRBD1 matching 8 bases. The CDR3 sequence is 16 residues long. Germline V gene data show CDR1 as SGHDT and CDR2 as YYEEEE. The junction had 11 bases not matched to a gene; V was cut back by 0 bases and J by 10 bases. Supplemented by reference TRBV5-6 and TRBJ1-4, the full variable domain reads DAGVTQSPTHLIKTRGQQVTLRCSPKSGHDTVSWYQQALGQGPQFIFQYYEEEERQRGNFPDRFSGHQFPNYSSELNVNALLLGDSALYLCASSLDGGTGGGKLFFGSGTQLSVL.

This chain connects TRBV30 to TRBJ2-7, with D possibly being TRBD1 (6 bases). CDR3 length: 13 amino acids. V shed 2 bases and J shed 2 bases, with 10 bases lying between them. CDR1 and CDR2 (germline): GTSNPN, SVGIG (reference sequence). The CDR3 DNA sequence: TGTGCCTGGAGTATCCAGGGGACCTACGAGCAGTACTTC. Translated: CAWSIQGTYEQYF.